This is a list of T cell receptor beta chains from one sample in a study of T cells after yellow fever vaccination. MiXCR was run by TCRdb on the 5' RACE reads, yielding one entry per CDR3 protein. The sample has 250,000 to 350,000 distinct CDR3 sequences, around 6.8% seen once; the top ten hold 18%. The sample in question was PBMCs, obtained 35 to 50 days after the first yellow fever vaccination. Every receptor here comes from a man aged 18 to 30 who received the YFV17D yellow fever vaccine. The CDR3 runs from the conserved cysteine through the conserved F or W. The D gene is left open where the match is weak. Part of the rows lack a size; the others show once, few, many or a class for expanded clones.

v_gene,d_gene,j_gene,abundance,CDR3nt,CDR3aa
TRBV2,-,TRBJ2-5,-,TGTGCCAGCACGACTGGGGAGACCCAGTACTTC,CASTTGETQYF
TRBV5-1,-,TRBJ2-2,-,TGCGCCAGCAGCTTGAGGGACGCCCACACCGGGGAGCTGTTTTTT,CASSLRDAHTGELFF
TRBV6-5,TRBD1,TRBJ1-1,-,TGTGCCAGCAGTTACTCAGGACAGGGGAACACTGAAGCTTTCTTT,CASSYSGQGNTEAFF
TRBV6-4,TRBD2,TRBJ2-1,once,TGTGCCAGCAGTAAGCGGGGCAGCTCCTACAATGAGCAGTTCTTC,CASSKRGSSYNEQFF
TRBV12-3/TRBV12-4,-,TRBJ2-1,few,TGTGCCAGCAGTCATTTAGGGCTAGTTTCCTACAATGAGCAGTTCTTC,CASSHLGLVSYNEQFF
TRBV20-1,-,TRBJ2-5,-,TGCAGTGCTAGAGTGGTAGGACAAACGCAGACCCAGTACTTC,CSARVVGQTQTQYF
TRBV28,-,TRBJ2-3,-,TGTGCCAGCAGTCCCCCTCGGCCGGCTACGCAGTATTTT,CASSPPRPATQYF
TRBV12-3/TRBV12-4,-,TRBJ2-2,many,TGTGCCACCGAACGGGGCCCGAACACCGGGGAGCTGTTTTTT,CATERGPNTGELFF
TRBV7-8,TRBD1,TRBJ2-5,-,TGTGCCAGCAGCCTCGGGACAGGCCAAGAGACCCAGTACTTC,CASSLGTGQETQYF
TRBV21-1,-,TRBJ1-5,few,TGTGCCAGCAGCCCAAGGCCGACAGGGGATCAGCCCCAGCATTTT,CASSPRPTGDQPQHF
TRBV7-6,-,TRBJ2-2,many,TGTGCCAGCAGCTCCGCAGGGGAAACCGGGGAGCTGTTTTTT,CASSSAGETGELFF
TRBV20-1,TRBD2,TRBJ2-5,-,TGCAGTGCTTCGTTTGGACTAGCGGGTGGTAAAGAGACCCAGTACTTC,CSASFGLAGGKETQYF
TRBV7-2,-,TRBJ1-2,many,TGTGCCAGCAGCTTTTATTCGGGCGGGGGCCGAGGCTACACCTTC,CASSFYSGGGRGYTF
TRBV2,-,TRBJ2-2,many,TGTGCCAGCAACCCCACGAACACCGGGGAGCTGTTTTTT,CASNPTNTGELFF
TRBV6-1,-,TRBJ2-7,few,TGTGCCAGCAGTGGTGGAGGGGTTGCCTACGAGCAGTACTTC,CASSGGGVAYEQYF
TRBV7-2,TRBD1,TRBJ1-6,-,TGTGCCAGCAGCCCGTTAGGACAGGGGCTCTCACCCCTCCACTTT,CASSPLGQGLSPLHF
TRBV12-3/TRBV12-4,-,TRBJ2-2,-,TGTGCCAGCGCCGTAGCCGGGGAGCTGTTTTTT,CASAVAGELFF
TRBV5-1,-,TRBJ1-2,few,TGCGCCAGCAGCCTGGACACTCGCTCCTATGGCTACACCTTC,CASSLDTRSYGYTF
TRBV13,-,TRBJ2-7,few,TGTGCCAGCAGCCCCGGACCGGGACGTTCCTACGAGCAGTACTTC,CASSPGPGRSYEQYF
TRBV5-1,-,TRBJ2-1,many,TGCGCCAGCAGCTTGGCCGTCGGGGCGGGGAGTGCTGAGCAGTTCTTC,CASSLAVGAGSAEQFF
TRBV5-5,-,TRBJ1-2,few,TGTGCCAGCAGCTTGAATGCAGGGTTTGGTGGCTACACCTTC,CASSLNAGFGGYTF
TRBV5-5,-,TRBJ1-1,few,TGTGCCAGCAGCTACCCAGATACTACAAAGAACACTGAAGCTTTCTTT,CASSYPDTTKNTEAFF
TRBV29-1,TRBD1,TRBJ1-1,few,TGCAGCCATGTGGACAGGATTGAAGCTTTCTTT,CSHVDRIEAFF
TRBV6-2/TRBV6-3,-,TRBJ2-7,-,TGTGCCAGCAGTTACCGGGACTACGAGCAGTACTTC,CASSYRDYEQYF
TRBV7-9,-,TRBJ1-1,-,TGTGCCAGCAGCTTTTCCAGCAACACTGAAGCTTTCTTT,CASSFSSNTEAFF
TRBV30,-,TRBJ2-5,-,TGTGCCTGGTTTCTCGGTCCGACGGGCCAGTACTTC,CAWFLGPTGQYF
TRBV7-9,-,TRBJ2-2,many,TGTGCCAGCAGGCGAGGGGGCACCGGGGAGCTGTTTTTT,CASRRGGTGELFF